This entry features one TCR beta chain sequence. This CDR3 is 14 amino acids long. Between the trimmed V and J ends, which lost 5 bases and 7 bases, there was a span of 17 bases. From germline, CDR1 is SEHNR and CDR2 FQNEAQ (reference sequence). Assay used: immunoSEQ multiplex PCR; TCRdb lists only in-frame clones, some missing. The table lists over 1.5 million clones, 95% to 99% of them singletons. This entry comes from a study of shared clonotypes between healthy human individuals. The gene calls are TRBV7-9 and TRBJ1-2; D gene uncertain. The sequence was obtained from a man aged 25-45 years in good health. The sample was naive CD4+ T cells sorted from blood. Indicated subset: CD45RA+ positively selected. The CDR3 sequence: CASSPPGLVFGYTF. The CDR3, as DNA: TGTGCCAGCAGCCCCCCGGGCCTGGTCTTTGGCTACACCTTC. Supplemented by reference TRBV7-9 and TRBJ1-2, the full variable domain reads DTGVSQNPRHKITKRGQNVTFRCDPISEHNRLYWYRQTLGQGPEFLTYFQNEAQLEKSRLLSDRFSAERPKGSFSTLEIQRTEQGDSAMYLCASSPPGLVFGYTFGSGTRLTVV.